Shown below are 5 T cell receptor beta chains from a single sample sequenced in a study of tumor and adjacent non-tumor tissue in lung cancer. TCRbeta libraries were built with three rounds of nested PCR, modified from ARM-PCR. A single record per CDR3 protein comes from TCRdb applying MiXCR to the multiplex PCR reads. The sample includes about 110,000 distinct CDR3 sequences, roughly 80% seen only once; the top ten take 30% to 45%. This sample's RNA came from whole unsorted tissue. The sequencing sample was made of lung tumor tissue. The receptors originated from a woman in her sixties with non-small cell lung cancer.

For this clonotype: A much bigger clone sits one base away, suggesting this may be a read error. The chain links TRBV20-1 to TRBJ1-2; 8 bases agree with TRBD1. The CDR3 runs to 16 residues. The trim removed 7 bases at V and 4 bases at J, leaving 17 bases unmatched. CDR1 is DFQATT and CDR2 is SNEGSKA in the germline V gene (reference sequence). CDR3 sequence: CSVENPGTGKGYGYTF. CDR3 nucleotide sequence: TGCAGTGTTGAAAACCCGGGGACAGGAAAGGGCTATGGCTACACCTTC.

Remarks on this clonotype: The junction and the germline gene differ at one end; a read error may be behind it. The genes are TRBV9 and TRBJ2-6; possibly TRBD1 for D (5 bases). Germline CDR1 is SGDLS and CDR2 is YYNGEE. This CDR3 has 15 amino acids. CDR3: CASSMWVAGANVLTF. CDR3 nucleotide sequence: TGTGCCAGCAGCATGTGGGTCGCTGGGGCCAATGTCCTGACTTTC.

In regard to this clonotype: A read error is possible here, since a much larger clone lies one base away. The rearrangement links TRBV12-3 or TRBV12-4 to TRBJ1-2; TRBD1 matches at 8 bases. The trim removed 9 bases at V and 6 bases at J, leaving 9 bases unmatched. The CDR3 totals 13 residues. CDR3 protein: CARRLQGDHGYTF. CDR3 in DNA: TGTGCCAGAAGATTACAGGGGGATCATGGCTACACCTTC.

The genes are TRBV29-1 and TRBJ2-4; the D gene could be TRBD1 or TRBD2 (5 bases each). The CDR3 is 18 residues long. V lost 7 bases and J 0 bases, leaving 25 bases between the germline ends. Looked up from germline, CDR1 is SQVTM and CDR2 is ANQGSEA. The CDR3 DNA reads as TGCAGCGCCGTCTTAGGGCTAGCAGGGACCTTAGCCAAAAACATTCAGTACTTC. Its protein product is CSAVLGLAGTLAKNIQYF.

As for this clonotype: A much larger clone lies one base from this, so it may be a read error. The rearrangement links TRBV4-2 to TRBJ2-1; D gene uncertain. The CDR3 covers 18 residues. Germline CDR1 and CDR2: LGHNA and YNFKEQ. Trimming took off 0 bases at V and 6 bases at J, with 21 bases between the two ends. DNA of the CDR3: TGTGCCAGCAGCCAAGAACCCCCGGAACCCCTCCCCTCCAATGAGCAGTTCTTC. The encoded protein is CASSQEPPEPLPSNEQFF.